A single sample is the source of the 16 T cell receptor beta chains below, sequenced in a study of T-cell memory formation after mild COVID-19. One entry per CDR3 protein results from TCRdb running MiXCR on the 5' RACE reads. Seen here are some 250,000 distinct CDR3 sequences, 8% to 9.5% observed once, and the top ten hold 22%. Sequencing was performed on PBMCs or a T cell subset sorted from them (not recorded which). Receptor source: a man between 18 and 35 years old who had mild COVID-19 (a few samples of this study predate the infection). Cell type and time point are not known.

This clonotype was detected only a few times. The rearrangement joins TRBV10-3 to TRBJ1-1; D remains ambiguous. Germline CDR1 and CDR2: ENHRY and SYGVKD. The CDR3 contains 13 residues. The germline V and J ends were trimmed by 4 bases and 5 bases, with 11 bases remaining between them. This chain's CDR3 is CAISGPWETEAFF. In DNA, the CDR3 is TGTGCCATCAGTGGTCCGTGGGAGACTGAAGCTTTCTTT.

The genes are TRBV19 and TRBJ2-2; possible D gene TRBD2, 6 bases. Trimming shortened V by 0 bases and J by 6 bases, and 8 bases separated the two germline ends. CDR1 and CDR2 from the germline V gene are LNHDA and SQIVND (reference sequence). CDR3 length: 14 amino acids. The CDR3 loop is CASSIDWGAGELFF. CDR3 DNA: TGTGCCAGTAGTATAGATTGGGGGGCCGGGGAGCTGTTTTTT.

V and J are TRBV3-1 and TRBJ2-1; the D gene is possibly TRBD1 (7 bases). The CDR3 covers 13 residues. V lost 6 bases to trimming and J lost 7 bases, with 13 bases between them. Germline assignment: CDR1 LGHDT and CDR2 YNNKEL (reference sequence). The CDR3 DNA sequence: TGTGCCAGCAGTATGACAGGGAGGAATGAGCAGTTCTTC. Its translation: CASSMTGRNEQFF.

This clonotype was picked up a small number of times. The rearrangement uses TRBV4-2 and TRBJ1-2; 9 bases agree with TRBD1. V lost 0 bases and J lost 8; bases outside the gene matches: 10. This CDR3 spans 16 amino acids. Germline-derived CDR1 and CDR2 are LGHNA and YNFKEQ. The CDR3 DNA follows: TGTGCCAGCAGCCAAGAGGGAACAGGGGGCTCGGGGGGCTACACCTTC. It translates to CASSQEGTGGSGGYTF.

This clonotype was picked up many times. The V gene is TRBV6-6, the J gene TRBJ1-3; 8 bases match TRBD1. V was clipped by 9 bases and J by 0 bases; unmatched bases: 4. CDR1 and CDR2 (germline): MNHNY, SVGAGI (reference sequence). The CDR3 totals 14 residues. In nucleotides, the CDR3 is TGTGCCAGTCAAACAGGGGGCTCTGGAAACACCATATATTTT. Encoded protein: CASQTGGSGNTIYF.

This clonotype was counted only a few times. The J gene is TRBJ1-1, the V gene TRBV19; D gene uncertain. V was trimmed by 3 bases and J by 3 bases, leaving 11 bases between them. CDR3 size: 14 residues. The V gene's germline CDR1 is LNHDA and CDR2 SQIVND (reference sequence). In DNA, the CDR3 is TGTGCCAGTAGTATCCGGACCCCATACACTGAAGCTTTCTTT. It codes for CASSIRTPYTEAFF.

The chain links TRBV29-1 to TRBJ2-1, with 8 bases aligning to TRBD2. Unmatched junction bases numbered 2, after V lost 2 bases and J lost 2 bases. The CDR3 consists of 14 residues. Germline loops: CDR1 SQVTM, CDR2 ANQGSEA. The CDR3 coding sequence is TGCAGCGTTGAATTAGCGGGACCCTACAATGAGCAGTTCTTC. Translation: CSVELAGPYNEQFF.

The DNA for the CDR3 is TGCGCCAGCAGCTTGACCCAGAGCGGGACGGGAAACACCATATATTTT. It yields the protein CASSLTQSGTGNTIYF. This chain uses TRBV5-1 with TRBJ1-3; maybe TRBD1 (5 bases). Germline V gene lookup returns CDR1 SGHRS and CDR2 YFSETQ. The V end was cut by 1 base, the J end by 4 bases, with 15 bases between. The CDR3 covers 16 residues. Using reference TRBV5-1 and TRBJ1-3 for the parts outside the CDR3, the full variable domain is KAGVTQTPRYLIKTRGQQVTLSCSPISGHRSVSWYQQTPGQGLQFLFEYFSETQRNKGNFPGRFSGRQFSNSRSEMNVSTLELGDSALYLCASSLTQSGTGNTIYFGEGSWLTVV.

This clonotype appeared many times. The chain links TRBV5-1 to TRBJ1-6; 8 nucleotides line up with TRBD1. Germline loops: CDR1 SGHRS, CDR2 YFSETQ. With V trimmed by 0 bases and J by 10 bases, 6 bases remained unmatched. This CDR3 has 15 residues. CDR3 sequence (DNA): TGCGCCAGCAGCTTGGTGGACAGGGTGTTGTCACCCCTCCACTTT. Its protein product is CASSLVDRVLSPLHF.

The gene calls are TRBV6-2 or TRBV6-3 and TRBJ1-1; 12 nucleotides match TRBD1. Trimming at V came to 0 bases and at J to 0 bases, leaving 8 bases not matched to a gene. Germline V gene lookup returns CDR1 MNHEY and CDR2 SVGEGT. CDR3 length: 19 residues. CDR3 protein: CASSYSIGTGGYMNTEAFF. CDR3 DNA sequence: TGTGCCAGCAGTTACTCGATAGGGACAGGGGGCTACATGAACACTGAAGCTTTCTTT.

V gene TRBV20-1 combines with J gene TRBJ2-5; D unclear. This CDR3 spans 14 amino acids. V gave up 0 bases and J gave up 0 bases, with 8 bases separating them. Germline V gene lookup returns CDR1 DFQATT and CDR2 SNEGSKA (reference sequence). The CDR3 DNA reads TGCAGTGCTAGAGATGCCCAGGACCAAGAGACCCAGTACTTC. Translation: CSARDAQDQETQYF.

To note about this clonotype: The CDR3 does not end in the conserved phenylalanine or tryptophan, so this is likely a read error. The chain joins TRBV6-2 or TRBV6-3 to TRBJ1-2; tentative D call: TRBD1 (6 bases). Germline assignment: CDR1 MNHEY and CDR2 SVGEGT. This CDR3 region has 15 residues. Trimming removed 5 bases from V and 6 bases from J, with 19 bases in between. The CDR3 nucleotides are TGTGCCAGCAGTACAAGGAACACAGGGCTGCATGGCTACACCTTA. It specifies CASSTRNTGLHGYTL.

There are many counts of this clonotype. The chain links TRBV5-1 to TRBJ1-1; perhaps TRBD1 as D (5 bases). V was shortened by 0 bases and J by 0 bases, with 6 bases between the two germline ends. CDR1 and CDR2 (germline): SGHRS, YFSETQ. The CDR3 contains 14 residues. This chain's CDR3 is CASSLGQMNTEAFF. The CDR3, as DNA: TGCGCCAGCAGCTTGGGACAGATGAACACTGAAGCTTTCTTT.

This clonotype showed up just a few times. The chain combines TRBV20-1 with TRBJ1-2, with 9 bases lining up with TRBD1. J was trimmed by 4 bases and V by 6 bases; bases with no gene match: 6. The CDR3 loop spans 13 amino acids. From germline, CDR1 is DFQATT and CDR2 SNEGSKA (reference sequence). The CDR3: CSAGRDRAYGYTF. As DNA, the CDR3 is TGCAGTGCGGGGAGGGACAGGGCCTATGGCTACACCTTC.

This sequence joins TRBV12-3 or TRBV12-4 and TRBJ1-1, with 7 nucleotides matching TRBD1. Losses at the gene ends were 4 bases for V and 1 base for J; bases not matched to a gene: 6. This CDR3 spans 15 amino acids. The CDR3 loop is CASSSTGQSNTEAFF. CDR3 nucleotides: TGTGCCAGCAGTTCGACGGGACAGTCGAACACTGAAGCTTTCTTT.

There are a few counts of this clonotype. The rearrangement uses TRBV5-1 and TRBJ2-3, with D tentatively TRBD1 (6 bases). This CDR3 has 15 amino acids. Trimming pared 4 bases from V and 5 bases from J, leaving 17 bases between. Germline-derived CDR1 and CDR2 are SGHRS and YFSETQ. For the CDR3, the DNA is TGCGCCAGCAGCGTGGACAGTAATATCCAAGATACGCAGTATTTT. It yields the protein CASSVDSNIQDTQYF.